This TCR beta chain was observed in a study of T cell repertoires in cytomegalovirus infection. Overall study context: Recently identified HLA-C-restricted CMV epitopes were among the peptides used. Indications of both CMV infection and matching HLA type were provided by public TCR beta signatures.

Germline V lookup: CDR1 SGHTA, CDR2 FQGTGA. The V gene lost 5 bases and the J gene lost 4 bases, with 12 bases spanning the gap. This CDR3 contains 15 residues. This clonotype was seen ten or more times. No antigen is known for it. TCRdb reprocessed the reads with MiXCR, giving one entry per CDR3 protein. The repertoire has around 340,000 distinct CDR3 sequences, 29% of them found once; the top ten carry roughly 20%. This TCR was sampled from a human donor in good health (CMV status not recorded). Some clones in this sample may be carry-over from other donors' samples. The sample here was cultured PBMCs, taken from culture after CMV antigen stimulation. The chain links TRBV7-3 to TRBJ2-6, with D uncertain. In DNA form, the CDR3 reads TGTGCCAGCAGCCCGTACAATATCGGGGCCAACGTCCTGACTTTC. Amino acids: CASSPYNIGANVLTF.